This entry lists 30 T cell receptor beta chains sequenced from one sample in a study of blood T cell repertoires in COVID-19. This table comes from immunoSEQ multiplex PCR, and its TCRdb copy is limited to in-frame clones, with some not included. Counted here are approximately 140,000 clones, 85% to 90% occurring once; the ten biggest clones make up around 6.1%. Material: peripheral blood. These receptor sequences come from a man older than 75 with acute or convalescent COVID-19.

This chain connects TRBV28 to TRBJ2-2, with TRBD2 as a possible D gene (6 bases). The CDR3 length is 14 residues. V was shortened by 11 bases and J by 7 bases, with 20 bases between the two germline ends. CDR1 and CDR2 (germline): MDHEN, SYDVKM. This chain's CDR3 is CAATLGGQIGELFF. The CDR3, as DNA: TGTGCCGCTACCCTAGGAGGGCAGATCGGGGAGCTGTTTTTT.

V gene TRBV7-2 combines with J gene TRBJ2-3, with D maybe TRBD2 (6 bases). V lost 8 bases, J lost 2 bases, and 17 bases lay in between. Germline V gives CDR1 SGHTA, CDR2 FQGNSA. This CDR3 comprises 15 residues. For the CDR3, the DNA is TGTGCCAGCTACTACGGGGGAACCCACACAGATACGCAGTATTTT. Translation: CASYYGGTHTDTQYF. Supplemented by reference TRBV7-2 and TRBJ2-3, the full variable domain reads GAGVSQSPSNKVTEKGKDVELRCDPISGHTALYWYRQSLGQGLEFLIYFQGNSAPDKSGLPSDRFSAERTGGSVSTLTIQRTQQEDSAVYLCASYYGGTHTDTQYFGPGTRLTVL.

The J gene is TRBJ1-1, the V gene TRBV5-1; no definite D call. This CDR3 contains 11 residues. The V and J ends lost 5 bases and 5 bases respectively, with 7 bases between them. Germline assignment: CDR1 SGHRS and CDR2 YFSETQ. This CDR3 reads CASRLETEAFF. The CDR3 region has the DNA TGCGCCAGCAGGCTCGAGACTGAAGCTTTCTTT.

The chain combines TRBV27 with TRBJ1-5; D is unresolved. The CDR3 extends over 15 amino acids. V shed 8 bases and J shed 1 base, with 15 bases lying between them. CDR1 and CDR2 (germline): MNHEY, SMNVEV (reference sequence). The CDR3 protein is CASRSGVVSNQPQHF. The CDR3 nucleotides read TGTGCCAGCCGGTCAGGTGTGGTGAGCAATCAGCCCCAGCATTTT.

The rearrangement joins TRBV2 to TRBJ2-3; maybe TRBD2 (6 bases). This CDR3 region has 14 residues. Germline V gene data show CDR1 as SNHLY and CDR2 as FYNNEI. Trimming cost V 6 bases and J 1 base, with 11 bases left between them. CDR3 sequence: CASRASSGTDTQYF. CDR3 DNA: TGTGCCAGCAGGGCCTCTAGCGGCACAGATACGCAGTATTTT. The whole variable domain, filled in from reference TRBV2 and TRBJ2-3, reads EPEVTQTPSHQVTQMGQEVILRCVPISNHLYFYWYRQILGQKVEFLVSFYNNEISEKSEIFDDQFSVERPDGSNFTLKIRSTKLEDSAMYFCASRASSGTDTQYFGPGTRLTVL.

CDR3 coding DNA: TGTGCCAGCTCACCACCGAATAGCGGATACAATGAGCAGTTCTTC. Its protein is CASSPPNSGYNEQFF. The gene calls are TRBV18 and TRBJ2-1; a weak D match, TRBD2 (6 bases). This CDR3 is built from 15 residues. The germline V gene has CDR1 KGHSH and CDR2 LQKENI. V shed 0 bases and J shed 4 bases, with 10 bases lying between them. The complete variable domain, with remaining parts taken from reference TRBV18 and TRBJ2-1, reads NAGVMQNPRHLVRRRGQEARLRCSPMKGHSHVYWYRQLPEEGLKFMVYLQKENIIDESGMPKERFSAEFPKEGPSILRIQQVVRGDSAAYFCASSPPNSGYNEQFFGPGTRLTVL.

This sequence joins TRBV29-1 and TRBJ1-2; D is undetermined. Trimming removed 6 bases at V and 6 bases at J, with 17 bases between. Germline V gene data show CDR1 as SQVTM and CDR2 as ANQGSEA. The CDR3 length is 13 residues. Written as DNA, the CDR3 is TGCAGCGTCCAGGCCTGGGCCGGTGATGGCTACACCTTC. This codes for CSVQAWAGDGYTF.

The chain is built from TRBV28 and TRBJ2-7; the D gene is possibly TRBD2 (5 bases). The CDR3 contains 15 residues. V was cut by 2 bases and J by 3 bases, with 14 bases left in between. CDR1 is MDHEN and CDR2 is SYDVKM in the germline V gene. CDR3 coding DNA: TGTGCCAGCAGTTTACAACTAGAGGCAGGCTACGAGCAGTACTTC. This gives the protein CASSLQLEAGYEQYF.

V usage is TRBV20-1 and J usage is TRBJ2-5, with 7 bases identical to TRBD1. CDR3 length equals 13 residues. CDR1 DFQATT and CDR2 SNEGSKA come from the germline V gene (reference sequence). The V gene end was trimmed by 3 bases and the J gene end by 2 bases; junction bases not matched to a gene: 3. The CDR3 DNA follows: TGCAGTGCTAGTCGGGACAGACAAGAGACCCAGTACTTC. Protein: CSASRDRQETQYF.

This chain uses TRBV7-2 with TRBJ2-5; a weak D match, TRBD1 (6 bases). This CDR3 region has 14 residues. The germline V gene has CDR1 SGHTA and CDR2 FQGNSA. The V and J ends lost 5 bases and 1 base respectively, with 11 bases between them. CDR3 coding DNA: TGTGCCAGCAGCACAACAGGGCGCCAAGAGACCCAGTACTTC. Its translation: CASSTTGRQETQYF. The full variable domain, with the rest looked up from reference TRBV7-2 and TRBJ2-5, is GAGVSQSPSNKVTEKGKDVELRCDPISGHTALYWYRQSLGQGLEFLIYFQGNSAPDKSGLPSDRFSAERTGGSVSTLTIQRTQQEDSAVYLCASSTTGRQETQYFGPGTRLLVL.

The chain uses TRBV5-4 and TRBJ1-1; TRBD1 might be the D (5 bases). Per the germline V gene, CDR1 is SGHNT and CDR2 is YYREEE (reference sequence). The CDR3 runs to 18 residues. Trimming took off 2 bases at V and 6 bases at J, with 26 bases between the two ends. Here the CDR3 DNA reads TGTGCCAGCAGCTTACGTCAGGGAGGGAGGGCTTTTGTGCCTGAAGCTTTCTTT. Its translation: CASSLRQGGRAFVPEAFF.

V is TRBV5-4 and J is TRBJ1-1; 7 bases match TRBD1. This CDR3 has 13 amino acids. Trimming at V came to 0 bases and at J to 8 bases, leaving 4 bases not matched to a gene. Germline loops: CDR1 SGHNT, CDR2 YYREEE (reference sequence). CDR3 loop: CASSLGGRGEAFF. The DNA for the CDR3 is TGTGCCAGCAGCTTGGGGGGCAGGGGGGAAGCTTTCTTT.

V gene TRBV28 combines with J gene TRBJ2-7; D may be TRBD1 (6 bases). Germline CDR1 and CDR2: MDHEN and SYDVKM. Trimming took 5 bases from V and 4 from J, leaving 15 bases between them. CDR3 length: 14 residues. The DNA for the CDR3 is TGTGCCAGCAGTCCGGGACAATCTCCTTACGAGCAGTACTTC. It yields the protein CASSPGQSPYEQYF. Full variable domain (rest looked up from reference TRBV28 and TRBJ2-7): DVKVTQSSRYLVKRTGEKVFLECVQDMDHENMFWYRQDPGLGLRLIYFSYDVKMKEKGDIPEGYSVSREKKERFSLILESASTNQTSMYLCASSPGQSPYEQYFGPGTRLTVT.

The CDR3 DNA reads as TGTGCCAGCAGCTTAGGACTAGCGGGGGAAGAGACCCAGTACTTC. Encoded protein: CASSLGLAGEETQYF. The V and J genes are TRBV7-9 and TRBJ2-5; TRBD2 agrees at 12 bases. Trimming took 1 base from V and 3 from J; bases not matched to a gene: 0. Germline V CDR1 and CDR2: SEHNR, FQNEAQ (reference sequence). The length of the CDR3 is 15 residues. Combining the CDR3 with reference TRBV7-9 and TRBJ2-5 gives the whole variable domain DTGVSQNPRHKITKRGQNVTFRCDPISEHNRLYWYRQTLGQGPEFLTYFQNEAQLEKSRLLSDRFSAERPKGSFSTLEIQRTEQGDSAMYLCASSLGLAGEETQYFGPGTRLLVL.

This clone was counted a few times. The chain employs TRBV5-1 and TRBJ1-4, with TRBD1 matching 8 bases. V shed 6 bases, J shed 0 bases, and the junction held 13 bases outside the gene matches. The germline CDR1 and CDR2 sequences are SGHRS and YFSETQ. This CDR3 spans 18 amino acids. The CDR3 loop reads CASKLEDREWTTNEKLFF. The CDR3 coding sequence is TGCGCCAGCAAGTTGGAGGACAGGGAGTGGACAACTAATGAAAAACTGTTTTTT.

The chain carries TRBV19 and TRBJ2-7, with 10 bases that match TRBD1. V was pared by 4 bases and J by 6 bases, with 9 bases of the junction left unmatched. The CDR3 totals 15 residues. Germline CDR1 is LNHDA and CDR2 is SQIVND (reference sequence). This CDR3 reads CASSRNTGQGIEQYF. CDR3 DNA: TGTGCCAGTAGTAGGAATACGGGACAGGGGATCGAGCAGTACTTC.

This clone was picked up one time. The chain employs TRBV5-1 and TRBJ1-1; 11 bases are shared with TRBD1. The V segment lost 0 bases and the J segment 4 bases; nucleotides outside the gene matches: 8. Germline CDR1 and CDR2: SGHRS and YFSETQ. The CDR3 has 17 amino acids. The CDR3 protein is CASSLGTGGARFTEAFF. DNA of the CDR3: TGCGCCAGCAGCTTGGGGACAGGGGGCGCGCGTTTCACTGAAGCTTTCTTT.

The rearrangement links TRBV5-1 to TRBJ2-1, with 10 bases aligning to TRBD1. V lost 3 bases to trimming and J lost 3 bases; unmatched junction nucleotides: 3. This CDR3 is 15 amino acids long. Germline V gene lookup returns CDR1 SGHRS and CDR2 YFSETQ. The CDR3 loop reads CASSWGQGIYNEQFF. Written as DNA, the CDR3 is TGCGCCAGCAGCTGGGGACAGGGGATCTACAATGAGCAGTTCTTC.

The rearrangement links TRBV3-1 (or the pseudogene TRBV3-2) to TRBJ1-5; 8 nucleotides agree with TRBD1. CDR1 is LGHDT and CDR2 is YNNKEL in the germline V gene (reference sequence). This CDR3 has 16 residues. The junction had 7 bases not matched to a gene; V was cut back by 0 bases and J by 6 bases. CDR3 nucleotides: TGTGCCAGCAGCCAAGATTGGGCAGGGGGCAGTCAGCCCCAGCATTTT. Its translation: CASSQDWAGGSQPQHF.

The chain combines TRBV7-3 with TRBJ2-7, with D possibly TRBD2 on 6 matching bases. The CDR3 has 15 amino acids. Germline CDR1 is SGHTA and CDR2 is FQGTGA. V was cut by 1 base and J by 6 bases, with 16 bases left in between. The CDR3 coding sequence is TGTGCCAGCAGCTTAAGCGGGACCCCGATGGGCGAGCAGTACTTC. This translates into CASSLSGTPMGEQYF. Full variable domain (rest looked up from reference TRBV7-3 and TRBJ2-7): GAGVSQTPSNKVTEKGKYVELRCDPISGHTALYWYRQSLGQGPEFLIYFQGTGAADDSGLPNDRFFAVRPEGSVSTLKIQRTERGDSAVYLCASSLSGTPMGEQYFGPGTRLTVT.

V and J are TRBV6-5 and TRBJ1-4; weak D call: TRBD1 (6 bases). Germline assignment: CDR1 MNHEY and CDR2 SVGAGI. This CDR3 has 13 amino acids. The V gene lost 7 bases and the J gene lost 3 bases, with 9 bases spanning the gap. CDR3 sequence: CASNGGPNEKLFF. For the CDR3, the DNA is TGTGCCAGCAACGGGGGGCCTAATGAAAAACTGTTTTTT.

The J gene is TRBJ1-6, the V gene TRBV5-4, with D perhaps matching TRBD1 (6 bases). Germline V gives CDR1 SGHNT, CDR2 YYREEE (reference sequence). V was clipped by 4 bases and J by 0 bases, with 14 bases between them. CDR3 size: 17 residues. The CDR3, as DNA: TGTGCCAGCAGCCGGGACATGCCAAGCTCCTATAATTCACCCCTCCACTTT. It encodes CASSRDMPSSYNSPLHF.

Here the CDR3 reads CASSDGSVYEQYF. DNA for the CDR3: TGTGCCAGCAGTGACGGTTCCGTCTACGAGCAGTACTTC. The chain recombines TRBV2 with TRBJ2-7; D remains unclear. Germline values: CDR1 SNHLY, CDR2 FYNNEI. Trimming cost V 3 bases and J 3 bases, with 9 bases left between them. The CDR3 is 13 amino acids.

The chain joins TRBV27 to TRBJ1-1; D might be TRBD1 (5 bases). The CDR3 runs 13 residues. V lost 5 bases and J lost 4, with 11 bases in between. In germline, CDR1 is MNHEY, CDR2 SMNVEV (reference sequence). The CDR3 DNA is TGTGCCAGCAGTATCAGGGTCAGCACTGAAGCTTTCTTT. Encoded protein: CASSIRVSTEAFF.

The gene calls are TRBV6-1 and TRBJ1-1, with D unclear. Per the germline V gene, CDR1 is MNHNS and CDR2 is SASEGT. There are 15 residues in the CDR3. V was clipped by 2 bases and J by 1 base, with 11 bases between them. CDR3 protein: CASSEITTGNTEAFF. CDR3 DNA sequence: TGTGCCAGCAGTGAAATCACCACGGGGAACACTGAAGCTTTCTTT.

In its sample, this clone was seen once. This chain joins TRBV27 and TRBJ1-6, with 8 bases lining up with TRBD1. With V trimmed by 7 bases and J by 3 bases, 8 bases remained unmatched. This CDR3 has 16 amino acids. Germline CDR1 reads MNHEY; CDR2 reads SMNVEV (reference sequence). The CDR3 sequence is CASKLRDRFYNSPLHF. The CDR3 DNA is TGTGCCAGCAAACTCCGGGACAGGTTCTATAATTCACCCCTCCACTTT.

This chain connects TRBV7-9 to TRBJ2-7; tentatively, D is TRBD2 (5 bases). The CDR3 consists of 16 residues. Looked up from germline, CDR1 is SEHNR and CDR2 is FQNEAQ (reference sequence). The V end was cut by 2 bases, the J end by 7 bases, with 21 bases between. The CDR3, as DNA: TGTGCCAGCAGCTTACCCCGGGTGGGAGAGGCAACGGAGCAGTACTTC. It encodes CASSLPRVGEATEQYF.

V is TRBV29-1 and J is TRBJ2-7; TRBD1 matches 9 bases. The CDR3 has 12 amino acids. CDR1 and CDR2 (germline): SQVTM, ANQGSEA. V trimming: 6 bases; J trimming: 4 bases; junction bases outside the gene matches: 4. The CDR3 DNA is TGCAGCGTACAGGGGGCCTCGTACGAGCAGTACTTC. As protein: CSVQGASYEQYF.

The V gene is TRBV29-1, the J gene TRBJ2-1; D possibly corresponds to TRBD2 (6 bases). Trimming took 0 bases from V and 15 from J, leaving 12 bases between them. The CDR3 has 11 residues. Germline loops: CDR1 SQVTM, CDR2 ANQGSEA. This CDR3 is CSVEDRRGGFF. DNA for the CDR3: TGCAGCGTTGAAGATCGGAGGGGCGGGTTCTTC.

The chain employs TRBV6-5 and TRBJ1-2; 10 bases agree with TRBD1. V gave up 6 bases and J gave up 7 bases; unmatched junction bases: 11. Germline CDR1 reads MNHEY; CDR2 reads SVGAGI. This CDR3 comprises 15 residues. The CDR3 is CASRGGLGQGVGYTF. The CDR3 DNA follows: TGTGCCAGCAGAGGGGGCCTCGGACAGGGGGTTGGCTACACCTTC.